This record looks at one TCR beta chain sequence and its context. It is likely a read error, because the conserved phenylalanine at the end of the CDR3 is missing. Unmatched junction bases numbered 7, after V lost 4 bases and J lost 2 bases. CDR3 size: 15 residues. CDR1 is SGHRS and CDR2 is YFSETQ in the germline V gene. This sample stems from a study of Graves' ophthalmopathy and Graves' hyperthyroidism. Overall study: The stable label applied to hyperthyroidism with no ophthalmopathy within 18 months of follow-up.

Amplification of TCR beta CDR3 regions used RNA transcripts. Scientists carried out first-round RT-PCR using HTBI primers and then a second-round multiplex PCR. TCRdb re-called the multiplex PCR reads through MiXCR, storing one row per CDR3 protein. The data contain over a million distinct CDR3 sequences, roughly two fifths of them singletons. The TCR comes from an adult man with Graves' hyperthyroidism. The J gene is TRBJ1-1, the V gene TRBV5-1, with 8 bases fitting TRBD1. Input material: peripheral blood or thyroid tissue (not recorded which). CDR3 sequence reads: CASSLLGQGNTEAFL. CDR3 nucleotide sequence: TGCGCCAGCAGCCTACTCGGACAGGGAAACACTGAAGCTTTCCTT.